These T cell receptor beta chains were read from a single sample in a study of cytomegalovirus exposure and HLA in healthy donors. Profiled with immunoSEQ multiplex PCR; TCRdb holds only in-frame clones, not every one. The sample holds about 130,000 clones; 60% to 80% are singletons and the top ten take less than 1.1%. Sequences were obtained from PBMCs. These receptors were collected from a male donor in good health and CMV-seronegative. CDR3s include the opening cysteine and the closing phenylalanine or tryptophan. A D gene is named only where the DNA matches it firmly. The size field is filled for only some rows; it gives once, few, many or a size class.

TRBV5-1	TRBJ2-7	NA	NA	TGCGCCAGCAGCTTGGGGGCCCTCGGGAACGAGCAGTACTTC	CASSLGALGNEQYF
TRBV4-2	TRBJ2-7	NA	TRBD1	TGTGCCAGCAGCCTCGGACAGGGGGCGGGGGAGCAGTACTTC	CASSLGQGAGEQYF
TRBV18	TRBJ1-1	NA	TRBD1	TGTGCCAGCTCACCACGGACAGGGGGCGAAGGCACTGAAGCTTTCTTT	CASSPRTGGEGTEAFF
TRBV6-5	TRBJ2-7	few	NA	TGTGCCAGCAGTTACTCGTTGAAGGGAGCGGGCGAGCAGTACTTC	CASSYSLKGAGEQYF
TRBV30	TRBJ1-1	few	TRBD1	TGTGCCTGGAGCATACAGGGGGCTGAAGCTTTCTTT	CAWSIQGAEAFF
TRBV4-3	TRBJ2-1	many	TRBD2	TGCGCCAGCAGCCCTCAGACTAGCGGGGGATACAATGAGCAGTTCTTC	CASSPQTSGGYNEQFF
TRBV7-7	TRBJ2-5	NA	TRBD2	TGTGCTAGCAGCCCCCGAGCGGGGGGTTTACAAGAGACCCAGTACTTC	CASSPRAGGLQETQYF
TRBV21-1	TRBJ2-7	NA	NA	TGTGCCAGCAGCGAAGGGAGGCGACAGGGTTACGAGCAGTACTTC	CASSEGRRQGYEQYF
TRBV6-5	TRBJ2-7	NA	TRBD2	TGTGCCAGCAGTGGGGGGGTACGATACGAGCAGTACTTC	CASSGGVRYEQYF
TRBV5-8	TRBJ1-5	NA	TRBD1	TGTGCCAGCAGCTTGACAGGGGGTGTACAGCCCCAGCATTTT	CASSLTGGVQPQHF
TRBV23-1	TRBJ2-7	NA	TRBD1	TGCGCCAGCAGTCATTCCGGGACAGTCTCCTACGAGCAGTACTTC	CASSHSGTVSYEQYF
TRBV11-2	TRBJ1-6	NA	NA	TGTGCCAGCAGCCGTGTGGGGAGGGACAATTCACCCCTCCACTTT	CASSRVGRDNSPLHF
TRBV10-2	TRBJ1-2	NA	TRBD1	TGCGCCAGCACAAACCCGGGACAGCACTATGGCTACACCTTC	CASTNPGQHYGYTF
TRBV9	TRBJ1-2	NA	TRBD1	TGTGCCAGCAGCGTAGCGGGACAGGGGATCATCTATGGCTACACCTTC	CASSVAGQGIIYGYTF
TRBV13	TRBJ2-5	NA	TRBD1	TGTGCCAGCAGCTCGGGACAGTCGCAAGAGACCCAGTACTTC	CASSSGQSQETQYF
TRBV5-1	TRBJ2-3	NA	TRBD1	TGCGCCAGCAGCTTGGAGGGGGGACAGGGGTTAGTAGATACGCAGTATTTT	CASSLEGGQGLVDTQYF
TRBV29-1	TRBJ1-2	NA	TRBD1	TGCAGCGTTGAGGCCGGGACAGGGGGCCTCTATGGCTACACCTTC	CSVEAGTGGLYGYTF
TRBV2	TRBJ2-2	few	TRBD2	TGTGCCAGCAGTCCATCGACTAGCGGGGTCACCGGGGAGCTGTTTTTT	CASSPSTSGVTGELFF
TRBV5-1	TRBJ2-2	once	NA	TGCGCCAGCAGCTTGAATTCTCAGAGGACCGGGGAGCTGTTTTTT	CASSLNSQRTGELFF
TRBV4-3	TRBJ2-7	NA	TRBD2	TGCGCCAGCAGCCAAGATAGGCTAGCGGCCTGGGAGCAGTACTTC	CASSQDRLAAWEQYF
TRBV5-1	TRBJ1-2	few	TRBD1	TGCGCCAGCAGCCCCGGGACAGGGTCCCCCAGAGGCTACACCTTC	CASSPGTGSPRGYTF
TRBV4-2	TRBJ1-2	NA	NA	TGTGCCAGCAGCCAAGCTGGGGGGGGTGTCTTTGGCTACACCTTC	CASSQAGGGVFGYTF
TRBV9	TRBJ2-1	NA	TRBD1	TGTGCCAGCAGCGTAGCTACGACAGGGGGTGAGCAGTTCTTC	CASSVATTGGEQFF
TRBV19	TRBJ1-1	NA	NA	TGTGCCAGTAGTATAGGGGCACAGATCACTGAAGCTTTCTTT	CASSIGAQITEAFF
TRBV5-5	TRBJ1-6	once	TRBD1	TGTGCCAGCAGCTCGGACAGGGAGAGCTCCTATAATTCACCCCTCCACTTT	CASSSDRESSYNSPLHF
TRBV6-5	TRBJ2-3	NA	NA	TGTGCCAGCAGTTTCGTCAGGGGCAGAGATACGCAGTATTTT	CASSFVRGRDTQYF
TRBV5-1	TRBJ1-6	NA	NA	TGCGCCAGCAGCTCGGGTTCTAATTCACCCCTCCACTTT	CASSSGSNSPLHF
TRBV9	TRBJ2-3	NA	NA	TGTGCCAGCAGCGTAGTTTCCACTAGCACAGATACGCAGTATTTT	CASSVVSTSTDTQYF
TRBV29-1	TRBJ2-3	NA	TRBD2	TGCAGCGTTGAAAGTAGCGGGGGAGCCACAGATACGCAGTATTTT	CSVESSGGATDTQYF
TRBV7-6	TRBJ2-2	NA	NA	TGTGCCAGCAGCGAACTTAAGGGACTGTACACCGGGGAGCTGTTTTTT	CASSELKGLYTGELFF
TRBV30	TRBJ2-2	NA	TRBD1	TGTGCCTGGGGGACAGGGGTCCCCACCGGGGAGCTGTTTTTT	CAWGTGVPTGELFF
TRBV14	TRBJ2-5	NA	NA	TGTGCCAGCAGCCCACAGGACAGACTCCAAGAGACCCAGTACTTC	CASSPQDRLQETQYF
TRBV5-1	TRBJ2-7	NA	TRBD1	TGCGCCAGCAGCTTGGGACAGGGGCCATACGAGCAGTACTTC	CASSLGQGPYEQYF
TRBV9	TRBJ2-2	NA	NA	TGTGCCAGCAGCGTAGACCCAGGGTGGGGCACCGGGGAGCTGTTTTTT	CASSVDPGWGTGELFF
TRBV9	TRBJ1-4	NA	TRBD1	TGTGCCAGCAGCCAGGGCAGGGGGGATGAAAAACTGTTTTTT	CASSQGRGDEKLFF
TRBV2	TRBJ2-5	few	NA	TGTGCCAGCAGGGGGGGACTTGGGGCCCAAGAGACCCAGTACTTC	CASRGGLGAQETQYF
TRBV6-5	TRBJ2-7	NA	TRBD1	TGTGCCAGCAGGACCCCGGGGACAGGGGCCTACGAGCAGTACTTC	CASRTPGTGAYEQYF
TRBV12-5	TRBJ2-1	once	TRBD2	TGTGCTAGTGGTTTGGTACAAACTAGCGGGGGGCTGGAACTCAATGAGCAGTTCTTC	CASGLVQTSGGLELNEQFF
TRBV19	TRBJ1-2	NA	NA	TGTGCCACCAGGCGGGACGACCCCGATGGCTACACCTTC	CATRRDDPDGYTF
TRBV30	TRBJ1-1	NA	NA	TGTGCCTGGACAGGGGTGGGGGACACTGAAGCTTTCTTT	CAWTGVGDTEAFF
TRBV7-2	TRBJ2-7	once	NA	TGTGCCAGCAGCTTAGATGGAGGGGTCACCTACGAGCAGTACTTC	CASSLDGGVTYEQYF
TRBV5-1	TRBJ2-5	NA	NA	TGCGCCAGCAGCTTGACAGGGTCCCAAGAGACCCAGTACTTC	CASSLTGSQETQYF
TRBV7-9	TRBJ2-1	NA	NA	TGTGCCAGCAGCCCTACGTCCTATGAGCAGTTCTTC	CASSPTSYEQFF
TRBV11-3	TRBJ1-1	NA	NA	TGTGCCAGCAGCTCCCAAGGGACCACAGGGAGTGAAGCTTTCTTT	CASSSQGTTGSEAFF
TRBV13	TRBJ1-1	NA	TRBD1	TGTGCCAGCAGCCTCACAGGGGGGGGCACTGAAGCTTTCTTT	CASSLTGGGTEAFF
TRBV18	TRBJ2-1	NA	TRBD2	TGTGCCAGCTCACCATCTAGCGGGGGGGCCGGGGATGAGCAGTTCTTC	CASSPSSGGAGDEQFF